The subject of this entry is one T cell receptor beta chain. This sample is part of a study of identical twins. TCRdb reprocessed the 5' RACE reads with MiXCR, giving one entry per CDR3 protein. Here the sample spans around 290,000 distinct CDR3 sequences, roughly 10% being singletons. The V gene lost 3 bases and the J gene lost 2 bases, with 23 bases spanning the gap. In germline, CDR1 is LGHDT, CDR2 YNNKEL (reference sequence). This CDR3 has 20 amino acids. This same sample was also taken into another study, of yellow fever vaccine responses in identical twins.

The material sequenced was CD8+ T cells sorted from blood. The receptor was derived from a young woman in good health. V and J are TRBV3-1 and TRBJ2-6; D is uncertain. CDR3 sequence (DNA): TGTGCCAGCAGCCACTCGACCCGCGGCGGCCTGATTACTGGGGCCAACGTCCTGACTTTC. This encodes CASSHSTRGGLITGANVLTF.